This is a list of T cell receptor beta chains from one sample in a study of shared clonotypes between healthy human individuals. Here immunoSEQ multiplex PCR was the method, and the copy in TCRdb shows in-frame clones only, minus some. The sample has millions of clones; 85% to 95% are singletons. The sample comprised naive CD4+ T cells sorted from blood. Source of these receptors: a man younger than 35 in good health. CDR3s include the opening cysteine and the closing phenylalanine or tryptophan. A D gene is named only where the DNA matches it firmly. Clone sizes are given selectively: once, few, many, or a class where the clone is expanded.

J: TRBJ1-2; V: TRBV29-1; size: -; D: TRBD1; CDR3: CSVTTGGAKGYTF; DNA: TGCAGCGTAACTACAGGGGGCGCAAAAGGCTACACCTTC
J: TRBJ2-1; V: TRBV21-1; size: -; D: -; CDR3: CASSNQIGAKYWYNEQFF; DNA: TGTGCCAGCAGCAACCAAATTGGCGCTAAGTATTGGTACAATGAGCAGTTCTTC
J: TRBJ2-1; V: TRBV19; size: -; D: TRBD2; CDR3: CASSFISGSSYNEQFF; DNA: TGTGCCAGTAGTTTCATTAGCGGGAGCTCCTACAATGAGCAGTTCTTC
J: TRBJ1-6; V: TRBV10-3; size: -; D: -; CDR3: CAISVERMEGSPLHF; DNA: TGTGCCATCAGTGTTGAACGAATGGAGGGGTCACCCCTCCACTTT
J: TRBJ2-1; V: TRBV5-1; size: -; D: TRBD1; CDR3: CASSMTGNRNEQFF; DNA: TGCGCCAGCAGCATGACAGGGAATCGAAATGAGCAGTTCTTC
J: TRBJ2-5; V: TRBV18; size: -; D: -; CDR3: CASSPGTQETQYF; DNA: TGTGCCAGCTCACCCGGGACCCAAGAGACCCAGTACTTC
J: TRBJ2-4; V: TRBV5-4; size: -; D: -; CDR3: CASSLRDVAKNIQYF; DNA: TGTGCCAGCAGCTTGAGGGATGTGGCCAAAAACATTCAGTACTTC
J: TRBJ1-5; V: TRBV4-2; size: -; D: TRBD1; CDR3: CASSIGQGGGGQPQHF; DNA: TGTGCCAGCAGCATCGGACAGGGAGGCGGCGGTCAGCCCCAGCATTTT
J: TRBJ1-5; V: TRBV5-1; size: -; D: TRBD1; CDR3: CASSPGTGTGASNQPQHF; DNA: TGCGCCAGCAGCCCGGGAACCGGGACAGGGGCTAGCAATCAGCCCCAGCATTTT
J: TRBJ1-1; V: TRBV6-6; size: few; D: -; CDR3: CASSYPEGTHGFF; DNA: TGTGCCAGCAGCTATCCCGAGGGGACCCACGGTTTCTTT
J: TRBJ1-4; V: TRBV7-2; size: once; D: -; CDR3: CASSLGVLGGYEKLFF; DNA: TGTGCCAGCAGCTTAGGGGTATTAGGGGGATACGAAAAACTGTTTTTT
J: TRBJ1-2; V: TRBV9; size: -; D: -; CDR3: CASSVERTVNYGYTF; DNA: TGTGCCAGCAGCGTAGAAAGGACGGTGAACTATGGCTACACCTTC
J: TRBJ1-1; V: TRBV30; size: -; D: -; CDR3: CAWSVLGGRTEAFF; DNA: TGTGCCTGGAGTGTACTTGGGGGGCGGACTGAAGCTTTCTTT
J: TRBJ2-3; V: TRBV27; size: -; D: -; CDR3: CASSLRSATDTQYF; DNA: TGTGCCAGCAGTTTACGGTCAGCCACAGATACGCAGTATTTT
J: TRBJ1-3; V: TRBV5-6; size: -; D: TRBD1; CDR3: CASSLGTGAGNTIYF; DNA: TGTGCCAGCAGCCTAGGGACAGGGGCTGGAAACACCATATATTTT
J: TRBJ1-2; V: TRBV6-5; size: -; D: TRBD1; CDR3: CASSRQGGSQYGYTF; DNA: TGTGCCAGCAGTCGACAGGGGGGCTCCCAATATGGCTACACCTTC
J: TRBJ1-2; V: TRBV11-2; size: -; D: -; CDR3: CASSLEEGGNYGYTF; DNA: TGTGCCAGCAGCTTAGAGGAGGGCGGAAACTATGGCTACACCTTC
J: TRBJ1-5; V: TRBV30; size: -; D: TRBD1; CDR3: CAWRRQGAGNQPQHF; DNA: TGTGCCTGGAGAAGACAGGGGGCGGGTAATCAGCCCCAGCATTTT
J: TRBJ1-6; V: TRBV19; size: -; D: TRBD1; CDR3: CASNDRDNSPLHF; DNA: TGTGCCAGTAATGACAGGGATAATTCACCCCTCCACTTT
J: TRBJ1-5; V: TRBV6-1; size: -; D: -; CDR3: CASHIQPQHF; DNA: TGTGCCAGCCATATTCAGCCCCAGCATTTT
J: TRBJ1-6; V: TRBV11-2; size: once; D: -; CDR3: CASSSGTANSPLHF; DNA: TGTGCCAGCTCTAGCGGGACGGCAAATTCACCCCTCCACTTT
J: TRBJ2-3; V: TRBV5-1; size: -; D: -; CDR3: CASSLPTDTQYF; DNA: TGCGCCAGCAGCTTGCCTACAGATACGCAGTATTTT
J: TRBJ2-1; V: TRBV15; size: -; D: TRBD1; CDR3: CATSETPPGGNEQFF; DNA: TGTGCCACCAGCGAAACCCCCCCAGGGGGAAATGAGCAGTTCTTC
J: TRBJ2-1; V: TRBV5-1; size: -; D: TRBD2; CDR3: CASSIGTSGSFNEQFF; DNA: TGCGCCAGCAGCATCGGGACTAGCGGGTCGTTCAATGAGCAGTTCTTC
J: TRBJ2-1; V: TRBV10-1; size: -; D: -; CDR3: CASSEPPGGEQFF; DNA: TGCGCCAGCAGTGAGCCCCCCGGGGGTGAGCAGTTCTTC
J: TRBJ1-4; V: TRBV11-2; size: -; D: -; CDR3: CASSGGTANEKLFF; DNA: TGTGCCAGCAGCGGGGGGACCGCTAATGAAAAACTGTTTTTT
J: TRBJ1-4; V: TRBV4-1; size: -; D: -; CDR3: CASSQEGEIEKLFF; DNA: TGCGCCAGCAGCCAAGAAGGGGAGATTGAAAAACTGTTTTTT
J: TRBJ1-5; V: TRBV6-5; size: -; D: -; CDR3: CASSEGSFLHQPQHF; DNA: TGTGCCAGCAGCGAGGGCAGCTTCCTTCATCAGCCCCAGCATTTT
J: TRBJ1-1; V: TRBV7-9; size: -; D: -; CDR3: CASRRPPTQTMNTEAFF; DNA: TGTGCCAGTCGAAGACCGCCCACACAGACGATGAACACTGAAGCTTTCTTT
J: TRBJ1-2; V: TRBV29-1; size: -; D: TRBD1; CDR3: CSVEEWDRGPFGYTF; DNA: TGCAGCGTTGAAGAATGGGACAGGGGGCCGTTTGGCTACACCTTC
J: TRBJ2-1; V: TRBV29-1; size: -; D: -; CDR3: CSVGGAAGNSEQFF; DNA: TGCAGCGTGGGCGGGGCCGCCGGCAACAGTGAGCAGTTCTTC
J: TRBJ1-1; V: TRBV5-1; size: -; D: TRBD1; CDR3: CASTNTGQGQIF; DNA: TGCGCCAGCACGAATACGGGACAGGGACAGATCTTT
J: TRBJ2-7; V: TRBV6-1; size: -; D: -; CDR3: CASSASSTYEQYF; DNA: TGTGCCAGCAGTGCGAGTTCTACCTACGAGCAGTACTTC
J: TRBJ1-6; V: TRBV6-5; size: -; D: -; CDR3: CASRFSNSPLHF; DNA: TGTGCCAGCAGATTTAGCAATTCACCCCTCCACTTT